The sample holds one count of the clone carrying this T cell receptor (beta chain). The germline V and J ends were trimmed by 6 bases and 9 bases, with 20 bases remaining between them. CDR3 length: 14 amino acids. Germline V gene data show CDR1 as MDHEN and CDR2 as SYDVKM. The data belong to a study of blood T cell repertoires in COVID-19. Study-level background: Acute and convalescent COVID-19 specimens originated in the United States, Italy and Spain.

Libraries were prepared by immunoSEQ multiplex PCR; TCRdb keeps only in-frame clonotypes and omits some of them. Among 150,000 to 200,000 clones, about nine tenths were seen once, and the ten largest hold approximately 4%. The sample consisted of peripheral blood. The genes are TRBV28 and TRBJ2-5, with a possible D match to TRBD2 (5 bases). This clonotype was obtained from a woman in her seventies with acute or convalescent COVID-19. The CDR3 is CASREEVAGQPQYF. CDR3 DNA sequence: TGTGCCAGCAGGGAAGAGGTGGCGGGTCAGCCCCAGTACTTC.